This TCR beta chain originates from a study of shared clonotypes between healthy human individuals. The CDR3 has 17 amino acids. Deletions cut 1 base from V and 6 bases from J, with 21 bases between. Per the germline V gene, CDR1 is SEHNR and CDR2 is FQNEAQ (reference sequence). The method was immunoSEQ multiplex PCR; TCRdb's version includes in-frame clones alone and lacks a portion of them. The sample holds about 2.3 million clones, 93% seen once. The table lists this clone with a count of one. The clonotype was recovered from a man aged 18 to 29 in good health. Some clones in this sample may be carry-over from other donors' samples. The chain links TRBV7-9 to TRBJ1-2, with D possibly matching TRBD1 (6 bases). The sample was naive CD4+ T cells from PBMCs. Subset here: CD45RA+ positively selected. The CDR3 here is CASSLDLIPGAGDGYTF. The CDR3 DNA follows: TGTGCCAGCAGCTTAGATCTGATCCCGGGGGCAGGCGATGGCTACACCTTC.